This TCR beta chain was captured in a study of T cell responses to AZD1222 COVID-19 vaccine. Notes on this clone: Its specificity is not known.

Analyses pooled second doses at about 4 or about 12 weeks. Germline lookup yields CDR1 SGDLS and CDR2 YYNGEE. Trimming took off 3 bases at V and 6 bases at J, with 18 bases between the two ends. CDR3 length: 16 amino acids. Data came from immunoSEQ multiplex PCR; TCRdb stores just in-frame clones and leaves some out. The sample records more than 150,000 clones, around 94% being singletons. General study findings and limits: Repertoires were obtained solely post-peak T cell response. Donors were largely white British and mainly female; clonal diversity was possibly underestimated. An increase in Spike-specific TCR breadth and depth was observed after two AZD1222 doses.

The rearrangement uses TRBV9 and TRBJ2-2; no firm D call. This TCR was recovered from an adult who received the AZD1222 COVID-19 vaccine. The material sequenced was peripheral blood, taken 28 days after the second AZD1222 dose. The CDR3 DNA follows: TGTGCCAGCAGCGCATACACACCGAGGCAATCCGGGGAGCTGTTTTTT. It yields the protein CASSAYTPRQSGELFF. The variable domain in full, with the rest retrieved from reference TRBV9 and TRBJ2-2, is DSGVTQTPKHLITATGQRVTLRCSPRSGDLSVYWYQQSLDQGLQFLIQYYNGEERAKGNILERFSAQQFPDLHSELNLSSLELGDSALYFCASSAYTPRQSGELFFGEGSRLTVL.